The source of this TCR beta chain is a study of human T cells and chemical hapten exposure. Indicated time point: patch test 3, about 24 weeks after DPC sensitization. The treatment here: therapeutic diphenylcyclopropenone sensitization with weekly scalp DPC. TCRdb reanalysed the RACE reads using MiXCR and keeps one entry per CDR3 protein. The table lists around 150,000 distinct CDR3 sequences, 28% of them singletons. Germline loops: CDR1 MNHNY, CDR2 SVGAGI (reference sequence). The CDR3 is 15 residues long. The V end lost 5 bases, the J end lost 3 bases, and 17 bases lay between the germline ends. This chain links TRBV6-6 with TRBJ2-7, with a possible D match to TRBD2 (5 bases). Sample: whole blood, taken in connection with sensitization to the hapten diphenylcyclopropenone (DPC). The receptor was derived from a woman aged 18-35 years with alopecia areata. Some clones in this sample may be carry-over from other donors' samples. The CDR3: CASSPGENQFYEQYF. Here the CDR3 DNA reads TGTGCCAGCAGTCCCGGGGAGAATCAGTTCTACGAGCAGTACTTC.